These T cell receptor beta chains were read from a single sample in a study of siplizumab effects on memory and regulatory T cells. Sequenced by immunoSEQ multiplex PCR; TCRdb stores in-frame clones only, minus some. Of around 100,000 clones listed, approximately 94% are singletons. The sample taken for sequencing was non-Treg CD4+ T cells sorted from blood. These receptors were taken from a human donor in good health. Each CDR3 is given with its conserved first and last residue. Each record gives: clone size, D gene, CDR3 length, J gene, V gene, CDR3 protein, CDR3 DNA. D genes are given only for firm matches. For some rows the clone size is stated as once, few or many, or as a class when expanded; others skip it.

clone size: -
D gene: -
CDR3 length: 13
J gene: TRBJ2-3
V gene: TRBV2
CDR3 protein: CASSVEKSDTQYF
CDR3 DNA: TGTGCCAGCAGTGTGGAGAAGTCAGATACGCAGTATTTT

clone size: -
D gene: TRBD2
CDR3 length: 16
J gene: TRBJ2-1
V gene: TRBV19
CDR3 protein: CASSIGLAGSYNEQFF
CDR3 DNA: TGTGCCAGTAGTATAGGACTAGCGGGGTCATACAATGAGCAGTTCTTC

clone size: -
D gene: -
CDR3 length: 15
J gene: TRBJ2-7
V gene: TRBV18
CDR3 protein: CASSTGGQGFYEQYF
CDR3 DNA: TGTGCCAGCTCAACGGGAGGACAGGGATTCTACGAGCAGTACTTC

clone size: -
D gene: TRBD1
CDR3 length: 18
J gene: TRBJ2-2
V gene: TRBV7-9
CDR3 protein: CASSLARSRDRGTGELFF
CDR3 DNA: TGTGCCAGCAGCTTAGCGCGATCCCGGGACAGAGGCACCGGGGAGCTGTTTTTT

clone size: -
D gene: -
CDR3 length: 15
J gene: TRBJ1-4
V gene: TRBV11-2
CDR3 protein: CASSLGRATNEKLFF
CDR3 DNA: TGTGCCAGCAGCCTAGGGCGTGCAACTAATGAAAAACTGTTTTTT

clone size: -
D gene: TRBD2
CDR3 length: 14
J gene: TRBJ2-1
V gene: TRBV9
CDR3 protein: CASNKAGGSNEQFF
CDR3 DNA: TGTGCCAGCAACAAAGCGGGAGGTAGCAATGAGCAGTTCTTC

clone size: -
D gene: TRBD2
CDR3 length: 15
J gene: TRBJ2-2
V gene: TRBV28
CDR3 protein: CASNPGAGGTGELFF
CDR3 DNA: TGTGCCAGCAACCCGGGGGCGGGAGGGACCGGGGAGCTGTTTTTT

clone size: -
D gene: -
CDR3 length: 15
J gene: TRBJ2-6
V gene: TRBV29-1
CDR3 protein: CSVEDLVTGANVLTF
CDR3 DNA: TGCAGCGTTGAAGATCTGGTAACTGGGGCCAACGTCCTGACTTTC

clone size: -
D gene: -
CDR3 length: 14
J gene: TRBJ1-1
V gene: TRBV6-1
CDR3 protein: CASSETYRVNKAFF
CDR3 DNA: TGTGCCAGCAGTGAAACTTACAGGGTTAACAAAGCTTTCTTT

clone size: -
D gene: -
CDR3 length: 14
J gene: TRBJ2-2
V gene: TRBV18
CDR3 protein: CATSGQLNTGELFF
CDR3 DNA: TGTGCCACCTCCGGACAGTTGAACACCGGGGAGCTGTTTTTT

clone size: -
D gene: -
CDR3 length: 15
J gene: TRBJ1-1
V gene: TRBV18
CDR3 protein: CASSHLGGEFTEAFF
CDR3 DNA: TGTGCCAGCTCACATCTGGGGGGGGAGTTCACTGAAGCTTTCTTT

clone size: -
D gene: -
CDR3 length: 14
J gene: TRBJ2-7
V gene: TRBV11-2
CDR3 protein: CASSLRARTYEQYF
CDR3 DNA: TGTGCCAGCAGCTTGAGAGCGAGGACCTACGAGCAGTACTTC

clone size: once
D gene: TRBD2
CDR3 length: 13
J gene: TRBJ2-5
V gene: TRBV5-1
CDR3 protein: CASSLELAKTQYF
CDR3 DNA: TGCGCCAGCAGCTTGGAACTAGCGAAGACCCAGTACTTC

clone size: -
D gene: -
CDR3 length: 14
J gene: TRBJ2-6
V gene: TRBV5-4
CDR3 protein: CASSPESGANVLTF
CDR3 DNA: TGTGCCAGCAGCCCCGAGTCTGGGGCCAACGTCCTGACTTTC

clone size: -
D gene: -
CDR3 length: 14
J gene: TRBJ1-3
V gene: TRBV5-6
CDR3 protein: CASSPAFSGNTIYF
CDR3 DNA: TGTGCCAGCAGCCCGGCCTTCTCTGGAAACACCATATATTTT

clone size: -
D gene: -
CDR3 length: 14
J gene: TRBJ1-1
V gene: TRBV4-1
CDR3 protein: CASSAFTMNTEAFF
CDR3 DNA: TGCGCCAGCAGCGCCTTTACAATGAACACTGAAGCTTTCTTT

clone size: -
D gene: -
CDR3 length: 14
J gene: TRBJ2-3
V gene: TRBV5-1
CDR3 protein: CASSLALSTDTQYF
CDR3 DNA: TGCGCCAGCAGCTTGGCGCTAAGCACAGATACGCAGTATTTT

clone size: -
D gene: -
CDR3 length: 15
J gene: TRBJ1-3
V gene: TRBV5-1
CDR3 protein: CASSPTRDSGNTIYF
CDR3 DNA: TGCGCCAGCAGCCCGACTCGGGACTCTGGAAACACCATATATTTT

clone size: -
D gene: -
CDR3 length: 15
J gene: TRBJ2-6
V gene: TRBV19
CDR3 protein: CASSLTFAGANVLTF
CDR3 DNA: TGTGCCAGTAGTTTAACATTCGCTGGGGCCAACGTCCTGACTTTC

clone size: -
D gene: -
CDR3 length: 15
J gene: TRBJ1-1
V gene: TRBV28
CDR3 protein: CASSLMDTLNTEAFF
CDR3 DNA: TGTGCCAGCAGTTTAATGGACACACTGAACACTGAAGCTTTCTTT

clone size: -
D gene: -
CDR3 length: 11
J gene: TRBJ2-1
V gene: TRBV6-1
CDR3 protein: CASSGAREQFF
CDR3 DNA: TGTGCCAGCAGTGGGGCGCGTGAGCAGTTCTTC

clone size: -
D gene: -
CDR3 length: 14
J gene: TRBJ2-1
V gene: TRBV5-6
CDR3 protein: CASSPGQSYNEQFF
CDR3 DNA: TGTGCCAGCAGCCCTGGACAGTCCTACAATGAGCAGTTCTTC

clone size: -
D gene: -
CDR3 length: 17
J gene: TRBJ2-5
V gene: TRBV7-9
CDR3 protein: CASSLPRGAGRQETQYF
CDR3 DNA: TGTGCCAGCAGCTTACCTCGTGGAGCAGGGAGGCAAGAGACCCAGTACTTC

clone size: -
D gene: TRBD1
CDR3 length: 17
J gene: TRBJ2-6
V gene: TRBV15
CDR3 protein: CATSRGDRASGANVLTF
CDR3 DNA: TGTGCCACCAGCAGAGGCGACAGGGCCTCTGGGGCCAACGTCCTGACTTTC

clone size: -
D gene: TRBD2
CDR3 length: 11
J gene: TRBJ2-7
V gene: TRBV30
CDR3 protein: CAWSPSGEQYF
CDR3 DNA: TGTGCCTGGAGTCCTAGCGGGGAGCAGTACTTC

clone size: -
D gene: TRBD2
CDR3 length: 16
J gene: TRBJ2-2
V gene: TRBV11-2
CDR3 protein: CASSFRLAGVVGELFF
CDR3 DNA: TGTGCCAGCAGCTTCCGACTAGCGGGAGTGGTCGGGGAGCTGTTTTTT

clone size: -
D gene: TRBD2
CDR3 length: 18
J gene: TRBJ2-7
V gene: TRBV7-2
CDR3 protein: CASSNRKLIAGGPYEQYF
CDR3 DNA: TGTGCCAGCAGCAATCGAAAGTTAATAGCGGGAGGGCCGTACGAGCAGTACTTC

clone size: once
D gene: TRBD1
CDR3 length: 17
J gene: TRBJ2-1
V gene: TRBV5-1
CDR3 protein: CASSLAQGAGTNNEQFF
CDR3 DNA: TGCGCCAGCAGCTTGGCTCAGGGGGCAGGGACCAACAATGAGCAGTTCTTC

clone size: -
D gene: -
CDR3 length: 13
J gene: TRBJ2-1
V gene: TRBV9
CDR3 protein: CASSGNTRDEQFF
CDR3 DNA: TGTGCCAGCAGTGGAAATACTAGGGATGAGCAGTTCTTC

clone size: once
D gene: -
CDR3 length: 17
J gene: TRBJ2-7
V gene: TRBV15
CDR3 protein: CATSRDWSGQLTYEQYF
CDR3 DNA: TGTGCCACCAGCAGAGACTGGTCTGGACAGCTAACCTACGAGCAGTACTTC

clone size: -
D gene: -
CDR3 length: 15
J gene: TRBJ1-5
V gene: TRBV28
CDR3 protein: CASSLGRPSNQPQHF
CDR3 DNA: TGTGCCAGCAGTTTGGGGCGGCCAAGCAATCAGCCCCAGCATTTT

clone size: -
D gene: -
CDR3 length: 18
J gene: TRBJ2-1
V gene: TRBV19
CDR3 protein: CASSITLPRVDSYNEQFF
CDR3 DNA: TGTGCCAGTAGTATAACCCTCCCCCGGGTAGACTCCTACAATGAGCAGTTCTTC

clone size: -
D gene: -
CDR3 length: 15
J gene: TRBJ2-5
V gene: TRBV15
CDR3 protein: CATSGRQGLQETQYF
CDR3 DNA: TGTGCCACCAGCGGTCGTCAGGGACTCCAAGAGACCCAGTACTTC

clone size: -
D gene: TRBD1
CDR3 length: 14
J gene: TRBJ2-7
V gene: TRBV15
CDR3 protein: CATSRDRGPYEQYF
CDR3 DNA: TGTGCCACCAGCAGGGACAGGGGACCCTACGAGCAGTACTTC

clone size: -
D gene: TRBD2
CDR3 length: 15
J gene: TRBJ2-7
V gene: TRBV7-2
CDR3 protein: CASSKRGLAGGEQYF
CDR3 DNA: TGTGCCAGCAGCAAAAGGGGACTAGCGGGTGGGGAGCAGTACTTC

clone size: -
D gene: TRBD2
CDR3 length: 14
J gene: TRBJ2-1
V gene: TRBV27
CDR3 protein: CASPKTSGDNEQFF
CDR3 DNA: TGTGCCAGCCCTAAAACTAGCGGGGACAATGAGCAGTTCTTC

clone size: once
D gene: -
CDR3 length: 12
J gene: TRBJ2-7
V gene: TRBV19
CDR3 protein: CAIKGQSYEQYF
CDR3 DNA: TGTGCAATCAAAGGACAGTCCTACGAGCAGTACTTC